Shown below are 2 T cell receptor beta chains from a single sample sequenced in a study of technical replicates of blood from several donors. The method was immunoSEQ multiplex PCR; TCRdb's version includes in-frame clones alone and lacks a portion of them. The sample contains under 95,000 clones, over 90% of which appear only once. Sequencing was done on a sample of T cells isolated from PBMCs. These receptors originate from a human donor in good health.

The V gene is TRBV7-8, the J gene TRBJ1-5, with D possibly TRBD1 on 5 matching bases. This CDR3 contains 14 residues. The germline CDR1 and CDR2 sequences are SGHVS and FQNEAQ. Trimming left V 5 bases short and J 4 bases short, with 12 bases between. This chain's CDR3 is CASSPGGGNQPQHF. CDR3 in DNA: TGTGCCAGCAGCCCCGGGGGGGGAAATCAGCCCCAGCATTTT.

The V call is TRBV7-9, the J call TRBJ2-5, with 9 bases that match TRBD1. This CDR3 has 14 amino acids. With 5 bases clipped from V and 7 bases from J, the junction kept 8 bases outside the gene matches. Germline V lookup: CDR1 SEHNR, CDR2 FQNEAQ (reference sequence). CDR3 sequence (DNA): TGTGCCAGCAGCCAAACACAGGGACAGGGGACCCAGTACTTC. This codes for CASSQTQGQGTQYF.